These T cell receptor beta chains were read from a single sample in a study of blood T cell repertoires in COVID-19. TCRdb keeps only in-frame clones here, not all; method: immunoSEQ multiplex PCR. The data contain 150,000 to 200,000 clones, 80% to 90% of them seen just once; the ten biggest clones take up about 8.2%. Sequencing was carried out using peripheral blood. The receptors here all came from a man between 60 and 70 years old with acute or convalescent COVID-19. Each CDR3 is given with its conserved first and last residue. The D gene is left open where the match is weak. Clone size is given for some rows only: seen once, a few or many times, or a class if the clone is expanded.

D	V	size	J	DNA	CDR3
TRBD1	TRBV18	.	TRBJ1-2	TGTGCCAGCTCACCTTCTATACAGGGGGACTACACCTTC	CASSPSIQGDYTF
.	TRBV27	.	TRBJ1-5	TGTGCCAGCAGGCGTCAGGGTGGTAGCAATCAGCCCCAGCATTTT	CASRRQGGSNQPQHF
.	TRBV28	.	TRBJ1-1	TGTGCCAGCAGTTTGACCGACTCGAACACTGAAGCTTTCTTT	CASSLTDSNTEAFF
.	TRBV7-8	.	TRBJ1-2	TGTGCCAGCAGCCCAGCGGGGGGTAACTATGGCTACACCTTC	CASSPAGGNYGYTF
TRBD1	TRBV28	.	TRBJ1-1	TGTGCCAGCAGTCCACCGACCAGGGGGCGGACTGAAGCTTTCTTT	CASSPPTRGRTEAFF
TRBD2	TRBV12-5	.	TRBJ2-3	TGTGCTAGTGCCCCTTCTTTCGGGGGGACTAGCGGACGCACAGATACGCAGTATTTT	CASAPSFGGTSGRTDTQYF
.	TRBV10-3	.	TRBJ1-2	TGTGCCATCATGCAGGGCGCTAACTATGGCTACACCTTC	CAIMQGANYGYTF
.	TRBV3-1/TRBV3-2	.	TRBJ2-1	TGTGCCAGCAGCCACCGCAGGGAAGATGGTGAGCAGTTCTTC	CASSHRREDGEQFF
.	TRBV7-9	.	TRBJ1-1	TGTGCCAGCAGTTTGACAGGTGCGAACACTGAAGCTTTCTTT	CASSLTGANTEAFF
.	TRBV11-2	.	TRBJ2-3	TGTGCCAGCAGCTTAAGGGGTAAAGACACAGATACGCAGTATTTT	CASSLRGKDTDTQYF
.	TRBV18	.	TRBJ2-5	TGTGCCAGCTCAACAGGGCTGGAGACCCAGTACTTC	CASSTGLETQYF
TRBD1	TRBV6-1	.	TRBJ2-7	TGTGCCAGCAGTGAAGAGGCCAGGGGGCTTTCCTACGAGCAGTACTTC	CASSEEARGLSYEQYF
.	TRBV10-1	.	TRBJ1-1	TGCGCCAGCAGTGAGTCGACGTGGGGCACCGCTTTCTTT	CASSESTWGTAFF
TRBD1	TRBV28	.	TRBJ1-1	TGTGCCAGCAGTCTCATACAGGGGATGAACACTGAAGCTTTCTTT	CASSLIQGMNTEAFF
TRBD2	TRBV28	.	TRBJ2-7	TGTGCCAGCAGTCCAGCGGGAGATTCCTACGAGCAGTACTTC	CASSPAGDSYEQYF
.	TRBV4-1	.	TRBJ2-7	TGCGCCAGCAGCCAAGATCAAGCCCCCTCCTACGAGCAGTACTTC	CASSQDQAPSYEQYF
.	TRBV29-1	.	TRBJ1-1	TGCAGCGTTGCTATGTCCACTGAAGCTTTCTTT	CSVAMSTEAFF
TRBD1	TRBV2	.	TRBJ2-7	TGTGCCAGCAGTCAGGGACAGAGCCAGACTTACGAGCAGTACTTC	CASSQGQSQTYEQYF
.	TRBV19	.	TRBJ2-3	TGTGCCAGTAGTATAGCAGGCTCGGGAGCGCAGTATTTT	CASSIAGSGAQYF
TRBD2	TRBV2	.	TRBJ2-1	TGTGCCAGCAGGGGACTAGCGGGAGGGCCAAGCGATGAGCAGTTCTTC	CASRGLAGGPSDEQFF
TRBD1	TRBV7-7	.	TRBJ2-2	TGTGCCAGCAACCGAAATTCTCCGGGACAGGGGGTACACGGGGAGCTGTTTTTT	CASNRNSPGQGVHGELFF
TRBD1	TRBV7-9	.	TRBJ2-4	TGTGCCAGCAGCTTAGGGCCAGGGGGCAAAAACATTCAGTACTTC	CASSLGPGGKNIQYF
.	TRBV30	.	TRBJ1-2	TGTGCCTGGAGTGTACGGGGTCCCTTC	CAWSVRGPF
TRBD2	TRBV19	.	TRBJ2-3	TGTGCCAGTAGTATAGGACGGACTAGCGGGAGTGTTGATACGCAGTATTTT	CASSIGRTSGSVDTQYF
TRBD1	TRBV12-3/TRBV12-4	.	TRBJ1-2	TGTGCCAGCACCCTGACAGGGATGGATGGCTACACCTTC	CASTLTGMDGYTF
.	TRBV27	.	TRBJ1-6	TGTGCCAGCAGTTTGGGCGGGGGCTCCTATAATTCACCCCTCCACTTT	CASSLGGGSYNSPLHF
.	TRBV6-2/TRBV6-3	.	TRBJ2-2	TGTGCCAGCAGTTCTCAGCGAAACACCGGGGAGCTGTTTTTT	CASSSQRNTGELFF
.	TRBV21-1	once	TRBJ1-3	TGTGCCAGCAGCAAGTACAGGGCCCCCTCTGGAAACACCATATATTTT	CASSKYRAPSGNTIYF
TRBD2	TRBV11-3	.	TRBJ2-1	TGTGCCAGCAGCCCCCGGGGAAGCGGGAGGGATAGTGAGCAGTTCTTC	CASSPRGSGRDSEQFF
TRBD1	TRBV28	.	TRBJ1-6	TGTGCCAGCAGTTACAGACAGGGTTCCTATAATTCACCCCTCCACTTT	CASSYRQGSYNSPLHF
TRBD2	TRBV19	once	TRBJ2-4	TGTGCCAGTAGTATAGCGGGAGGAGCGGGCCTAGGGAACATTCAGTACTTC	CASSIAGGAGLGNIQYF
.	TRBV18	.	TRBJ2-2	TGTGCCAGCTCACGACCGGGACAGAACACCGGGGAGCTGTTTTTT	CASSRPGQNTGELFF
.	TRBV30	.	TRBJ1-1	TGTGCCTGGAGGACTTCGGACACTGAAGCTTTCTTT	CAWRTSDTEAFF
.	TRBV7-3	once	TRBJ2-1	TGTGCCAGCAGCCCCACTGGACTACGATTTGAGCAGTTCTTC	CASSPTGLRFEQFF
TRBD2	TRBV7-6	.	TRBJ2-1	TGTGCCAGCAGCATCCCAAGGGGTAGCGGGAACGTGTGGAATGAGCAGTTCTTC	CASSIPRGSGNVWNEQFF
TRBD2	TRBV9	once	TRBJ2-7	TGTGCCAGCAGCGTGACTAGCGGGAGCGTCGAGCAGTACTTC	CASSVTSGSVEQYF
TRBD2	TRBV19	.	TRBJ2-6	TGTGCCAGTAGTATCAGGACTAGCGCTTCTGGGGCCAACGTCCTGACTTTC	CASSIRTSASGANVLTF
TRBD1	TRBV27	.	TRBJ2-7	TGTGCCAGCAGGAATCTCGACAGGGGTAGAAACGAGCAGTACTTC	CASRNLDRGRNEQYF
.	TRBV11-2	.	TRBJ1-2	TGTGCCAGCAGCTTAGGACAGTTTAACTATGGCTACACCTTC	CASSLGQFNYGYTF
TRBD1	TRBV2	.	TRBJ1-1	TGTGCCAGCACCCGACAGGGGGACACTGAAGCTTTCTTT	CASTRQGDTEAFF
TRBD1	TRBV24-1	.	TRBJ2-6	TGTGCCACCAGTGGCCTCCCGGGACAGGGGGCGCCTGGGGCCAACGTCCTGACTTTC	CATSGLPGQGAPGANVLTF
.	TRBV11-2	.	TRBJ2-3	TGTGCCAGCAGCTCTATATCCCACGGTACGCAGTATTTT	CASSSISHGTQYF
.	TRBV21-1	few	TRBJ2-7	TGTGCCAGCAGCACGGGGGCCTACGAGCAGTACTTC	CASSTGAYEQYF
.	TRBV28	few	TRBJ2-1	TGTGCCAGCAGGCCTCGCCTACGGGATGAGCAGTTCTTC	CASRPRLRDEQFF
TRBD1	TRBV18	.	TRBJ2-1	TGTGCCAGCTCCCCGGGACAGCACTACAATGAGCAGTTCTTC	CASSPGQHYNEQFF
TRBD1	TRBV6-5	.	TRBJ1-1	TGTGCCAGCACGGGACAGGGTTGGAACACTGAAGCTTTCTTT	CASTGQGWNTEAFF